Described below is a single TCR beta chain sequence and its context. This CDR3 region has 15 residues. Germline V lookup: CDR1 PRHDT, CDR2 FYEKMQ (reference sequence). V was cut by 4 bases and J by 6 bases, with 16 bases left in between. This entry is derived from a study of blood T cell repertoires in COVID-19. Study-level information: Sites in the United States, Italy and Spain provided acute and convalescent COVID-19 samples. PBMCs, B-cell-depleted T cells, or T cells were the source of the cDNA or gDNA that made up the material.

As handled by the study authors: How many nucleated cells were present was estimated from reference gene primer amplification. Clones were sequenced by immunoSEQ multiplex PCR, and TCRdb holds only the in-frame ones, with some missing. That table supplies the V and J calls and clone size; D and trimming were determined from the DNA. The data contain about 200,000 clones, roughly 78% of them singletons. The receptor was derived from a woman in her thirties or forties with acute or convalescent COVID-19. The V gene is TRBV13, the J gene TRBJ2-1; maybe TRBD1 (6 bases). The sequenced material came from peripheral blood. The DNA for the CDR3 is TGTGCCAGCAGCTCTCTGGGGCAGGGGAGCAATGAGCAGTTCTTC. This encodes CASSSLGQGSNEQFF. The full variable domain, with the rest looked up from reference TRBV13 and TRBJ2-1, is AAGVIQSPRHLIKEKRETATLKCYPIPRHDTVYWYQQGPGQDPQFLISFYEKMQSDKGSIPDRFSAQQFSDYHSELNMSSLELGDSALYFCASSSLGQGSNEQFFGPGTRLTVL.